The rows below give T cell receptor beta chains drawn from one sample of a study of human T cells and chemical hapten exposure. TCRdb reanalysed the RACE reads using MiXCR and keeps one entry per CDR3 protein. The table shows about 270,000 distinct CDR3 sequences, with approximately 7.5% occurring only once. Sample: whole blood, taken in connection with sensitization to the hapten diphenylcyclopropenone (DPC). The receptor source for this set is a man between 18 and 29 years old with alopecia areata. Some clones in this sample may be carry-over from other donors' samples. Each CDR3 is given with its conserved first and last residue. D genes are given only for firm matches. Clone size is shown for a subset of rows, as once, few, many or a class of expanded clone.

V gene	D gene	clone size	J gene	CDR3 length	CDR3 DNA	CDR3 protein
TRBV12-3/TRBV12-4	TRBD1	many	TRBJ1-6	14	TGTGCCAGCAGTCCCGACAGGGTGGCTTCACCCCTCCACTTT	CASSPDRVASPLHF
TRBV4-1	.	few	TRBJ2-3	14	TGCGCCAGCAGCCCAATCGGTAAAAAAGATACGCAGTATTTT	CASSPIGKKDTQYF
TRBV4-3	.	.	TRBJ2-3	16	TGCGCCAGCAGCCAAGCCCACCCATACCGGCCAGATACGCAGTATTTT	CASSQAHPYRPDTQYF
TRBV7-9	.	.	TRBJ2-7	17	TGTGCCAGCAGCTTAGGCTCCCTGGTTGTTCAGGGACGCGAGCAGTACTTC	CASSLGSLVVQGREQYF
TRBV7-8	.	few	TRBJ2-3	13	TGTGCCAGCAGCTCTCAGTCACAGGATACGCAGTATTTT	CASSSQSQDTQYF
TRBV7-2	.	many	TRBJ1-2	12	TGTGCCAGCAGCTTATATACCCGGGGCTACACCTTC	CASSLYTRGYTF
TRBV20-1	.	few	TRBJ2-7	13	TGCAGTGCCACCAGGGATTTCTCCTACGAGCAGTACTTC	CSATRDFSYEQYF
TRBV5-1	.	.	TRBJ2-7	14	TGCGCCAGCAGCTTGACTCAGAACTCCTACGAGCAGTACTTC	CASSLTQNSYEQYF
TRBV29-1	.	few	TRBJ2-1	12	TGCAGCGATAATGGACAGTACAATGAGCAGTTCTTC	CSDNGQYNEQFF
TRBV18	TRBD1	.	TRBJ2-2	19	TGTGCCAGCTCACCTCCCCCCCCGGGGACAGGGGGAATCACCGGGGAGCTGTTTTTT	CASSPPPPGTGGITGELFF
TRBV6-2/TRBV6-3	TRBD1	few	TRBJ1-6	15	TGTGCCAGCACCGGTGGACAGGGTTATAATTCACCCCTCCACTTT	CASTGGQGYNSPLHF
TRBV4-2	TRBD2	.	TRBJ2-7	14	TGTGCCAGCAGCCAAGATGCGGGGGGATACGAGCAGTACTTC	CASSQDAGGYEQYF
TRBV5-1	.	few	TRBJ1-4	15	TGCGCCAGCAGCTTGGATCCAGATGATAATGAAAAACTGTTTTTT	CASSLDPDDNEKLFF
TRBV7-9	TRBD1	.	TRBJ2-3	17	TGTGCCAGCAGCTTAGCTTTCCAGGGGGCATCTACAGATACGCAGTATTTT	CASSLAFQGASTDTQYF
TRBV6-4	.	.	TRBJ1-1	16	TGTGCCAGCAGTACGACCGGGGACCGGGGGATCACTGAAGCTTTCTTT	CASSTTGDRGITEAFF
TRBV7-2	.	.	TRBJ1-4	15	TGTGCCAGCAGCTCCCCGGGGCCCGGGAATGAAAAACTGTTTTTT	CASSSPGPGNEKLFF
TRBV6-4	TRBD2	few	TRBJ2-3	15	TGTGCCAGCAGTGACCAAGCGGGGGGCACAGATACGCAGTATTTT	CASSDQAGGTDTQYF
TRBV20-1	.	many	TRBJ2-5	15	TGCAGTGCTAGATCGGCGGGGAGCTTCCAAGAGACCCAGTACTTC	CSARSAGSFQETQYF
TRBV6-1	.	.	TRBJ1-1	12	TGTGCCAGCAGTGAAGAAGGGGGAAGAGCTTTCTTT	CASSEEGGRAFF
TRBV6-1	.	.	TRBJ1-4	14	TGTGCCAGCAGTGGCGGAGGGCTTTATGAAAAACTGTTTTTT	CASSGGGLYEKLFF
TRBV3-2	.	.	TRBJ1-1	12	TGTGCCAGCGCCCCCCTGAACACTGAAGCTTTCTTT	CASAPLNTEAFF
TRBV9	TRBD1	.	TRBJ1-6	17	TGTGCCAGCAGCAGGGGACAGGGAGGTAGTCTGGATTCACCCCTCCACTTT	CASSRGQGGSLDSPLHF
TRBV4-3	.	.	TRBJ2-3	14	TGCGCCAGCAGCCAAGATCAGCCGACCGCCAGGCAGTATTTT	CASSQDQPTARQYF
TRBV11-2	.	.	TRBJ1-1	14	TGTGCCAGCAGCCCCAGGTCGATGAACACTGAAGCTTTCTTT	CASSPRSMNTEAFF
TRBV6-5	.	many	TRBJ2-7	14	TGTGCCAGCAGTTACTCGGCCAGTACCTACGAGCAGTACTTC	CASSYSASTYEQYF
TRBV5-1	.	.	TRBJ1-1	14	TGCGCCAGCAGGAAGGACGCGGAGAACACTGAAGCTTTCTTT	CASRKDAENTEAFF
TRBV6-5	.	.	TRBJ1-5	15	TGTGCCACTTCTTCGGGGGTTGGAGGCAATCAGCCCCAGCATTTT	CATSSGVGGNQPQHF
TRBV12-3/TRBV12-4	.	.	TRBJ2-3	14	TGTGCCAGCAGCTGGTCTCTTGGCACAGATACGCAGTATTTT	CASSWSLGTDTQYF
TRBV4-3	.	few	TRBJ1-3	16	TGCGCCAGCAGCCAAGATCGTCAGAGCTCTGGAAACACCATATATTTT	CASSQDRQSSGNTIYF
TRBV28	TRBD1	few	TRBJ1-6	15	TGTGCCAGCAGTGCCAGGGGGCGCTATAATTCACCCCTCCACTTT	CASSARGRYNSPLHF
TRBV11-1	.	few	TRBJ1-1	15	TGTGCCAGCAGCTTAGGGGCGTCTTGGACGACTGAAGCTTTCTTT	CASSLGASWTTEAFF
TRBV6-6	.	few	TRBJ2-5	16	TGTGCCAGCAGTTACTCCTCCTCAGGGATCCAAGAGACCCAGTACTTC	CASSYSSSGIQETQYF
TRBV5-6	TRBD1	.	TRBJ1-1	15	TGTGCCAGCGGACCAATACATAGACACAGGGGAGAAGCTTTCTTT	CASGPIHRHRGEAFF
TRBV12-5	TRBD1	many	TRBJ1-2	13	TGTGCTAGTGGTTTGGACTGGACAGGCGGCTACACCTTC	CASGLDWTGGYTF
TRBV7-2	TRBD2	few	TRBJ2-3	17	TGTGCCAGCAGCTTAGCGGGGACTAGCGGGGGCACAGATACGCAGTATTTT	CASSLAGTSGGTDTQYF
TRBV4-3	.	few	TRBJ2-3	15	TGCGCCAGCAGCCAAGAAGGGTTGAGCACAGATACGCAGTATTTT	CASSQEGLSTDTQYF
TRBV27	TRBD1	few	TRBJ1-3	14	TGTGCCAGCAGAGACAGGGGGAAGGGAAACACCATATATTTT	CASRDRGKGNTIYF
TRBV28	.	few	TRBJ2-5	14	TGTGCCAGCAGTCCACAGAACATCCAAGAGACCCAGTACTTC	CASSPQNIQETQYF
TRBV6-4	.	many	TRBJ2-2	13	TGTGCCAGCAGTGTAGGAAACACCGGGGAGCTGTTTTTT	CASSVGNTGELFF
TRBV2	.	.	TRBJ2-5	14	TGTGCCAGCATTCGCGGACAGTATCAAGAGACCCAGTACTTC	CASIRGQYQETQYF